The following is a T cell receptor (beta chain) sequence with its context. Its antigen is currently unknown. These data come from a study of cytomegalovirus exposure and HLA in healthy donors. CDR1 SGHVS and CDR2 FQNEAQ come from the germline V gene. The CDR3 length is 14 residues. The V end was cut by 4 bases, the J end by 4 bases, with 13 bases between. Findings of the study overall: Evidence from a later analysis indicated that most CMV-associated TCR beta chains looked HLA-restricted. Rare sequences made up most TCRs, while some public TCRs were found in many donors. Later analysis identified a missense DCLRE1C variant that was linked to TCR beta V- and J-gene trimming.

Vbeta (60) and Jbeta (13) primers were used in the PCR. The assay was immunoSEQ multiplex PCR, and TCRdb's table has in-frame clones only and misses some. This table holds around 110,000 clones, less than 80% found once. The chain employs TRBV7-8 and TRBJ1-2; no reliable D call. Sequenced input: PBMCs. This receptor was identified in a woman in her thirties or forties in good health and CMV-seropositive. Here the CDR3 DNA reads TGTGCCAGCAGCTCGAGAACAGATTTCTATGGCTACACCTTC. Translated: CASSSRTDFYGYTF.